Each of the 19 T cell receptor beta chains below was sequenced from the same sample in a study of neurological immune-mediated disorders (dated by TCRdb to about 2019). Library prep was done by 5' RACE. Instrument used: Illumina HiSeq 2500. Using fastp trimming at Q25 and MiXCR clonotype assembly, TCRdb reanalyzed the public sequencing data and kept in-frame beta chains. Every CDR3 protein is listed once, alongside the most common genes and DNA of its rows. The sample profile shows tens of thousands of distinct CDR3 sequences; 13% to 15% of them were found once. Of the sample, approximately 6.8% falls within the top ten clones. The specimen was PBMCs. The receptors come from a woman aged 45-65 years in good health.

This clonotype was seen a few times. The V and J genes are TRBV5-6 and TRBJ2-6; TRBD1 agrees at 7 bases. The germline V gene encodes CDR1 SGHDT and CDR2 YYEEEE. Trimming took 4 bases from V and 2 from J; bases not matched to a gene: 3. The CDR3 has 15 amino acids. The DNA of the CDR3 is TGTGCCAGCAGCCTACAGGGGCCTGGGGCCAACGTCCTGACTTTC. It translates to CASSLQGPGANVLTF.

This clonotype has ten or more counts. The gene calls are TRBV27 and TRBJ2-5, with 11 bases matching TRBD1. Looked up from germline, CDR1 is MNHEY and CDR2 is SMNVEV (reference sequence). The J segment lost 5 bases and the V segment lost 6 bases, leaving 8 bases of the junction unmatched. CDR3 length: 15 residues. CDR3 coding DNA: TGTGCCAGCAGGAGGGGGACAGGGGGTGGCGAGACCCAGTACTTC. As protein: CASRRGTGGGETQYF.

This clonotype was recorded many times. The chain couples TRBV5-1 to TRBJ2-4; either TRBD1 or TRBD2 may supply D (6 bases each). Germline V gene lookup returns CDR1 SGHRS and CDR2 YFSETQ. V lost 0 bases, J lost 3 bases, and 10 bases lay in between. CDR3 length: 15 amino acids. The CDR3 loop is CASSLEGGFKNIQYF. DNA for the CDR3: TGCGCCAGCAGCTTGGAGGGGGGCTTCAAAAACATTCAGTACTTC.

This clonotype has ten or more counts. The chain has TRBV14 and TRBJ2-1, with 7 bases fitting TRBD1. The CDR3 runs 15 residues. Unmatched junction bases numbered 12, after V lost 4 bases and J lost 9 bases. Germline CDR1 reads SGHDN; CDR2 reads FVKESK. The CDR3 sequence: CASSLRQGGRGEQFF. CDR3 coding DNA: TGTGCCAGCAGCCTTCGACAGGGCGGAAGGGGTGAGCAGTTCTTC.

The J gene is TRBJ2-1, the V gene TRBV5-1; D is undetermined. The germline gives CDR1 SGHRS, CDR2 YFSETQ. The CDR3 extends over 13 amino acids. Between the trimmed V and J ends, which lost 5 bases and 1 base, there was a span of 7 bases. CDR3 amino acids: CASSRDSYNEQFF. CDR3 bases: TGCGCCAGCAGTAGGGATTCCTACAATGAGCAGTTCTTC.

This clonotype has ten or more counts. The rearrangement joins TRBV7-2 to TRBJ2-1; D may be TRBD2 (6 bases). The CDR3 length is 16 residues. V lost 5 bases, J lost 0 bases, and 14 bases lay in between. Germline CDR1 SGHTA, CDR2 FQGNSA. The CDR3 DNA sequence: TGTGCCAGCAGCCGGGACTTTTTGAGCTCCTACAATGAGCAGTTCTTC. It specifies CASSRDFLSSYNEQFF.

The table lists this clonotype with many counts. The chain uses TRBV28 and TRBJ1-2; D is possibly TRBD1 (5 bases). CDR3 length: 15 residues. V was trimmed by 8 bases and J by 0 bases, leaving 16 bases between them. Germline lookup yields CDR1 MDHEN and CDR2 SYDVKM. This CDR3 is CASLSPGTANYGYTF. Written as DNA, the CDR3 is TGTGCCAGCCTCTCTCCAGGGACGGCTAACTATGGCTACACCTTC.

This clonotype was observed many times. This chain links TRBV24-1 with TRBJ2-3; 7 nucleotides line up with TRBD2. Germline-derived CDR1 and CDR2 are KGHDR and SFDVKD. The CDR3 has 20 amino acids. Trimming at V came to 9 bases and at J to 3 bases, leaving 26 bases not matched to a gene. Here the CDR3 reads CATPPLPYSSAGDSTDTQYF. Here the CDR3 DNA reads TGTGCCACCCCTCCTTTGCCTTACTCCTCTGCGGGAGATAGTACAGATACGCAGTATTTT.

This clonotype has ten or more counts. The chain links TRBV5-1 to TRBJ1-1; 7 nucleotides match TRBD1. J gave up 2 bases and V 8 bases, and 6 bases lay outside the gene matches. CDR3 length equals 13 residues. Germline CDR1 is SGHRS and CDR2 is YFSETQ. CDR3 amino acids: CASRTGLNTEAFF. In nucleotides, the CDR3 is TGCGCCAGTAGGACAGGCCTAAACACTGAAGCTTTCTTT.

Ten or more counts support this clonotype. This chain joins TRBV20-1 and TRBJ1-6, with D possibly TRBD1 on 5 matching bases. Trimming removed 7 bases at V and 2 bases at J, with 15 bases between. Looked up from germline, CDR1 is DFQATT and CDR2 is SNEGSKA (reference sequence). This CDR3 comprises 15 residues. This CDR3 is CSVMRTRTYNSPLHF. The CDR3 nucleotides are TGCAGTGTTATGCGGACAAGGACCTATAATTCACCCCTCCACTTT.

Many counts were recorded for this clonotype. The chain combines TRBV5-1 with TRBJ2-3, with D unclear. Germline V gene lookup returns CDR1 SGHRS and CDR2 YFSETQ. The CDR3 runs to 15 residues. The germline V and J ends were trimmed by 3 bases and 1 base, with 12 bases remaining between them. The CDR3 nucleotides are TGCGCCAGCAGCTCGCTGAAAATTGGCACAGATACGCAGTATTTT. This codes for CASSSLKIGTDTQYF.

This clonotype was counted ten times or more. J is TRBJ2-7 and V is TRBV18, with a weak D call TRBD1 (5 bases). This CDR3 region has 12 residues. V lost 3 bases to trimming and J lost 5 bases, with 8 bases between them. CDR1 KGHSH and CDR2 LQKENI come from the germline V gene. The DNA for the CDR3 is TGTGCCAGCTCACCCCAGGGTGACGAGCAGTACTTC. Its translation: CASSPQGDEQYF.

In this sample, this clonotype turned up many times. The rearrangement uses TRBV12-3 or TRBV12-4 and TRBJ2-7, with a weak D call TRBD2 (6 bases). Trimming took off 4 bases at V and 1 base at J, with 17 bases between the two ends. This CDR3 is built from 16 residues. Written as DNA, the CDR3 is TGTGCCAGCAGTTACGATCATCCGGGACTTTCCTACGAGCAGTACTTC. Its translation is CASSYDHPGLSYEQYF.

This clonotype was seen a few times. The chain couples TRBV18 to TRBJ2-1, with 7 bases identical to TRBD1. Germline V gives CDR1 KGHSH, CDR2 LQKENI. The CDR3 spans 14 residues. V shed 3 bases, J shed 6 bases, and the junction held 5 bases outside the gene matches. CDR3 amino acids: CASSPTGAFNEQFF. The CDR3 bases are TGTGCCAGCTCACCCACAGGGGCATTCAATGAGCAGTTCTTC.

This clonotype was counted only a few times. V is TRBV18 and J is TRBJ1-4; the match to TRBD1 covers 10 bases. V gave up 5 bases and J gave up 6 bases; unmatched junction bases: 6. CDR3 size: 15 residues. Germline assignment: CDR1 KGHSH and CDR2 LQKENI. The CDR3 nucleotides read TGTGCCAGCTCATCGACCGGGACAGGGGATGAAAAACTGTTTTTT. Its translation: CASSSTGTGDEKLFF.

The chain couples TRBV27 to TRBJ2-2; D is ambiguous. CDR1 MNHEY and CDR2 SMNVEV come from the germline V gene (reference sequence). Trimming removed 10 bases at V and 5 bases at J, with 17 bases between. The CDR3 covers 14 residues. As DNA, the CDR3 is TGTGCCACCACCCTCAGTTTTTCTACCGGGGAGCTGTTTTTT. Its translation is CATTLSFSTGELFF.

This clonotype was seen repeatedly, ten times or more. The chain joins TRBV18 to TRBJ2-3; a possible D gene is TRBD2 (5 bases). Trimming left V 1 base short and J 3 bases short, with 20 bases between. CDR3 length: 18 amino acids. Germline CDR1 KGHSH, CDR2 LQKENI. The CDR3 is CASSPQGADPTGTDTQYF. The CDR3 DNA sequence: TGTGCCAGCTCACCACAGGGAGCAGACCCGACTGGGACAGATACGCAGTATTTT.

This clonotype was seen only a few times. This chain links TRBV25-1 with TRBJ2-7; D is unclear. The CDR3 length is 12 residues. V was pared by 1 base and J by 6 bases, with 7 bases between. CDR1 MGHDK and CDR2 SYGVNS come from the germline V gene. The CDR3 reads CASSEWPSEQYF. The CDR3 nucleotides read TGTGCCAGCAGTGAATGGCCCTCCGAGCAGTACTTC.

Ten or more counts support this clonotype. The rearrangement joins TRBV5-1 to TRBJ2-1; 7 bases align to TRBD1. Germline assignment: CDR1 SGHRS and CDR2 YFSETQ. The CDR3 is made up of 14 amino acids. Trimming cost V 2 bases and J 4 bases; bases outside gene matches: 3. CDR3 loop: CASSFGTEYNEQFF. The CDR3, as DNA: TGCGCCAGCAGCTTTGGGACAGAGTACAATGAGCAGTTCTTC.